A selection of T cell receptor beta chains follows, all from one sample in a study of T cell responses to AZD1222 COVID-19 vaccine. Sequenced by immunoSEQ multiplex PCR; TCRdb stores in-frame clones only, minus some. The sample records about 180,000 clones, more than 75% being singletons. The sequences come from peripheral blood, collected 28 days after the second AZD1222 dose. All receptors derive from an adult who received the AZD1222 COVID-19 vaccine. Both conserved end residues are part of each CDR3. The order of the fields is V gene, D gene, J gene, clone size, CDR3 protein, CDR3 DNA. The D gene is left open where the match is weak. Some rows mark clone size as missing; the rest say once, few, many or name a class of expanded clone.

TRBV7-2	NA	TRBJ2-2	NA	CASSRAGAGELFF	TGTGCCAGCAGCCGCGCCGGGGCCGGGGAGCTGTTTTTT
TRBV19	NA	TRBJ2-3	few	CASRSTVVAGTQYF	TGTGCCAGTAGAAGTACGGTGGTTGCGGGTACGCAGTATTTT
TRBV7-3	NA	TRBJ2-6	NA	CASSLASTTGANVLTF	TGTGCCAGCAGCTTAGCTTCGACTACTGGGGCCAACGTCCTGACTTTC
TRBV7-9	NA	TRBJ1-3	NA	CASSSQGGNTIYF	TGTGCCAGCAGCTCCCAAGGGGGAAACACCATATATTTT
TRBV6-2/TRBV6-3	NA	TRBJ2-3	NA	CASSLQGIGTDTQYF	TGTGCCAGCAGTCTACAGGGTATCGGCACAGATACGCAGTATTTT
TRBV19	NA	TRBJ1-2	NA	CASSINRARSRGYTF	TGTGCCAGTAGTATAAACCGGGCCCGTAGTCGTGGCTACACCTTC
TRBV11-2	NA	TRBJ1-5	NA	CASSRGGVQGPQHF	TGTGCCAGCAGCCGGGGAGGGGTCCAGGGGCCCCAGCATTTT
TRBV13	TRBD1	TRBJ2-7	NA	CASSHSRLPGQGAGEQYF	TGTGCCAGCAGCCACAGCCGTCTCCCAGGACAGGGGGCCGGCGAGCAGTACTTC
TRBV4-3	NA	TRBJ1-3	NA	CASSQDWGLPGNTIYF	TGCGCCAGCAGCCAAGATTGGGGGCTTCCTGGAAACACCATATATTTT
TRBV5-1	NA	TRBJ2-2	NA	CASSLAGELFF	TGCGCCAGCAGCTTGGCCGGGGAGCTGTTTTTT
TRBV7-2	TRBD2	TRBJ2-7	NA	CASSQTSGSFYEQYF	TGTGCCAGCAGCCAGACTAGCGGGAGTTTCTACGAGCAGTACTTC
TRBV28	TRBD1	TRBJ1-5	NA	CAAREVRTGASPFGQPQHF	TGTGCCGCCCGAGAGGTAAGGACAGGAGCGTCTCCTTTCGGTCAGCCCCAGCATTTT
TRBV6-2/TRBV6-3	TRBD1	TRBJ1-5	NA	CASTPGRGIDQPQHF	TGTGCCAGCACCCCGGGCAGGGGGATCGATCAGCCCCAGCATTTT
TRBV28	NA	TRBJ1-5	once	CASSKYGGGVNQPQHF	TGTGCCAGCAGCAAATATGGTGGGGGGGTGAATCAGCCCCAGCATTTT
TRBV5-1	NA	TRBJ1-1	NA	CASSLPGMNTEAFF	TGCGCCAGCAGCTTGCCGGGGATGAACACTGAAGCTTTCTTT
TRBV29-1	TRBD1	TRBJ2-1	NA	CSVLGTGAYNEQFF	TGCAGCGTTCTAGGGACAGGGGCCTACAATGAGCAGTTCTTC
TRBV19	NA	TRBJ2-1	NA	CASSITGLISNEQFF	TGTGCCAGTAGTATAACAGGGTTGATCTCCAATGAGCAGTTCTTC